This entry describes one TCR beta chain. Measured with immunoSEQ multiplex PCR; TCRdb has only the in-frame clones, and not every one. The repertoire holds about 2 million clones, 95% seen once, with roughly 0.13% in the top ten. Germline values: CDR1 SGHNT, CDR2 YYREEE (reference sequence). The CDR3 covers 15 residues. Germline trimming cut 0 bases from V and 8 bases from J; bases unmatched to any gene: 6. This sample was included in a study of shared clonotypes between healthy human individuals. The receptor was derived from a man between 18 and 35 years old in good health. Material: naive CD4+ T cells sorted from blood. Indicated subset: CD45RA+ positively selected. The chain recombines TRBV5-4 with TRBJ1-4; 8 bases fit TRBD1. The CDR3 is CASSLEGAGGEKLFF. In nucleotides, the CDR3 is TGTGCCAGCAGCTTGGAGGGGGCAGGGGGCGAAAAACTGTTTTTT. Together with reference TRBV5-4 and TRBJ1-4, the CDR3 gives the full variable domain: ETGVTQSPTHLIKTRGQQVTLRCSSQSGHNTVSWYQQALGQGPQFIFQYYREEENGRGNFPPRFSGLQFPNYSSELNVNALELDDSALYLCASSLEGAGGEKLFFGSGTQLSVL.